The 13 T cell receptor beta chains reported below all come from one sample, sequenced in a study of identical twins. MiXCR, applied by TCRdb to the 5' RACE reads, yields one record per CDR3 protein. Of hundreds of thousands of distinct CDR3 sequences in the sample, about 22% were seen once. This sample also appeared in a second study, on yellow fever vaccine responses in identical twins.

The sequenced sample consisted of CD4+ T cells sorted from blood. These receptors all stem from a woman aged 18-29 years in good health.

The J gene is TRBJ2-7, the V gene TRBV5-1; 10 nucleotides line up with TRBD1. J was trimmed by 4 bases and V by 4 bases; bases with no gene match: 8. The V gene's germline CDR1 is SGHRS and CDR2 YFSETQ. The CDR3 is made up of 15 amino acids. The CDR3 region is CASSTGQGESYEQYV. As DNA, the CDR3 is TGCGCCAGCAGCACCGGACAGGGGGAGTCGTACGAGCAGTACGTC.

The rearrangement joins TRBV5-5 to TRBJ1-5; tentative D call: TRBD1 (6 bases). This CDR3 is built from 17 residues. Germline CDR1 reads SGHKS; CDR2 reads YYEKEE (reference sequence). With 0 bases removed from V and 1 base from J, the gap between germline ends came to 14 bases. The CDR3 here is CASSLAGGGSSNQPQHF. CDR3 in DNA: TGTGCCAGCAGCTTGGCCGGAGGGGGATCGAGCAATCAGCCCCAGCATTTT.

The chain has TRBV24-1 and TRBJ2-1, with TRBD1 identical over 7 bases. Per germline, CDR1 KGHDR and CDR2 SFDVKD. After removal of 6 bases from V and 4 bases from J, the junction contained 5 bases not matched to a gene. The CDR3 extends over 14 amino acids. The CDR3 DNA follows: TGTGCCACCAGTTGGGGACAGACTTACAATGAGCAGTTCTTC. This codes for CATSWGQTYNEQFF.

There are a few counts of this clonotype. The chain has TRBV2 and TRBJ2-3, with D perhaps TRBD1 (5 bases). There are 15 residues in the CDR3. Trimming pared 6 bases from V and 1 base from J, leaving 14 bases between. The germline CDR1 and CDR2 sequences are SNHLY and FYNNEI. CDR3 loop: CASSEQELRTDTQYF. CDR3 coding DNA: TGTGCCAGCAGCGAACAGGAGCTGCGCACAGATACGCAGTATTTT.

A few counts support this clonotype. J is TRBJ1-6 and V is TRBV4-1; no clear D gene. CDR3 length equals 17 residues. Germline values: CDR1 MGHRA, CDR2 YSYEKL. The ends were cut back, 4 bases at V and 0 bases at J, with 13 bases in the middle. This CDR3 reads CASSLIFGGSYNSPLHF. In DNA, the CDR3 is TGCGCCAGCAGCCTGATCTTCGGAGGCTCCTATAATTCACCCCTCCACTTT.

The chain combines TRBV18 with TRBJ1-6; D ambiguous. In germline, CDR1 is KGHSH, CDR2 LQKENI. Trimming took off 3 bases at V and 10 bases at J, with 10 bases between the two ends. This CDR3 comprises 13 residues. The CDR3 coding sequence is TGTGCCAGCTCACCGTTAGGTAACTCACCCCTCCACTTT. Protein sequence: CASSPLGNSPLHF. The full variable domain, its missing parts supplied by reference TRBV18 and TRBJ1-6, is NAGVMQNPRHLVRRRGQEARLRCSPMKGHSHVYWYRQLPEEGLKFMVYLQKENIIDESGMPKERFSAEFPKEGPSILRIQQVVRGDSAAYFCASSPLGNSPLHFGNGTRLTVT.

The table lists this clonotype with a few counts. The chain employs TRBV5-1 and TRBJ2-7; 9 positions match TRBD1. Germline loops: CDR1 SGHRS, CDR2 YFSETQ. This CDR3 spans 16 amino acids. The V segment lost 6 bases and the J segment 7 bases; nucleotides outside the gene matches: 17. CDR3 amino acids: CASKPPGQGYTWEQYF. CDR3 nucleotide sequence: TGCGCCAGCAAACCGCCGGGACAGGGTTATACTTGGGAGCAGTACTTC. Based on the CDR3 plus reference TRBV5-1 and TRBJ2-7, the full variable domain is KAGVTQTPRYLIKTRGQQVTLSCSPISGHRSVSWYQQTPGQGLQFLFEYFSETQRNKGNFPGRFSGRQFSNSRSEMNVSTLELGDSALYLCASKPPGQGYTWEQYFGPGTRLTVT.

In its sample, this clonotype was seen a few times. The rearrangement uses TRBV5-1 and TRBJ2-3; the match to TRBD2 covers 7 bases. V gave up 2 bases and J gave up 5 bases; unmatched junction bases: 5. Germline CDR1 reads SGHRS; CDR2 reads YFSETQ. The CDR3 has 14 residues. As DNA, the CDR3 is TGCGCCAGCAGCTTCGGACTAGACATAGATACGCAGTATTTT. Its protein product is CASSFGLDIDTQYF.

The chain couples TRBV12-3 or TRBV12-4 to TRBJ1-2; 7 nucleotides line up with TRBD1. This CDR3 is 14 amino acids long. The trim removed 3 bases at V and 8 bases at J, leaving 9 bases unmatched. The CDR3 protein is CASSFDTGVLGYTF. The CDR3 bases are TGTGCCAGCAGTTTTGATACAGGGGTTCTGGGCTACACCTTC.

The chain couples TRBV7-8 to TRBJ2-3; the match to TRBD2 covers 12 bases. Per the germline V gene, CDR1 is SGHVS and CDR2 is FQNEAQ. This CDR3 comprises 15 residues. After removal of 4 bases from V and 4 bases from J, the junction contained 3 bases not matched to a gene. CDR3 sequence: CASSSSGGAPDTQYF. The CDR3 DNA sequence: TGTGCCAGCAGCTCTAGCGGGGGGGCCCCAGATACGCAGTATTTT.

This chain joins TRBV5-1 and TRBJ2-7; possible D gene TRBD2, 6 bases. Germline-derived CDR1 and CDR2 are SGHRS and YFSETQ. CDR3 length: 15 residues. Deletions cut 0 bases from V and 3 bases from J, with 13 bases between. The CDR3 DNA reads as TGCGCCAGCAGCTTGGCCACGCCGGGGGTCTACGAGCAGTACTTC. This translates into CASSLATPGVYEQYF.

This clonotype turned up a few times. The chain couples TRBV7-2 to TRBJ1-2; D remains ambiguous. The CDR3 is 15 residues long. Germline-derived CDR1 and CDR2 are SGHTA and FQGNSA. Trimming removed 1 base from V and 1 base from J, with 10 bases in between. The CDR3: CASSLDPRFNYGYTF. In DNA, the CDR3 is TGTGCCAGCAGCTTAGATCCCAGGTTTAACTATGGCTACACCTTC.

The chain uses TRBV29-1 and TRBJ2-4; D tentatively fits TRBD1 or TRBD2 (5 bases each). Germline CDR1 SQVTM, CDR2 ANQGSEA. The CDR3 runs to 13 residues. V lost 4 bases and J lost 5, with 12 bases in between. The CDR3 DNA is TGCAGCGTTGTATGGGACCGCGAAAACATTCAGTACTTC. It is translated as CSVVWDRENIQYF.